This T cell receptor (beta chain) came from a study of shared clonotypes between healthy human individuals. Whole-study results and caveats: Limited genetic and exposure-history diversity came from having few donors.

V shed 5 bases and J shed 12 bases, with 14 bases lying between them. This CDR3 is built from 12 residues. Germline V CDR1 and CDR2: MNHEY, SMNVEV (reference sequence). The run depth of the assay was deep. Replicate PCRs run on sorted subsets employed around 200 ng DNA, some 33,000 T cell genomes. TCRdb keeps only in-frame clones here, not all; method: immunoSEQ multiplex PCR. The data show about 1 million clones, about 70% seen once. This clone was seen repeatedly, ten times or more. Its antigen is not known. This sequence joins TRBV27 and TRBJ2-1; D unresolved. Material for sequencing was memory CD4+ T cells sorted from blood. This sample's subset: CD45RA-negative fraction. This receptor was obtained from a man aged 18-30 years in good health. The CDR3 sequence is CASSRSGYRQFF. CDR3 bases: TGTGCCAGCAGTCGTTCGGGCTATAGGCAGTTCTTC.